This T cell receptor (beta chain) is from a study of cytomegalovirus exposure and HLA in healthy donors. For the study at large: Out of 150 million to 200 million T cells, an earlier analysis found roughly 100 million unique TCR beta sequences in total.

The CDR3 loop spans 12 amino acids. Germline-derived CDR1 and CDR2 are SGHAT and FQNNGV. The PCR was carried out with 60 Vbeta primers and 13 Jbeta primers. Data came from immunoSEQ multiplex PCR; TCRdb stores just in-frame clones and leaves some out. The sample's table shows 150,000 or so clones. Study-wide findings and caveats: For most TCR beta V segments, an earlier analysis put the productive rate at about 87% or about 30% of the time. The study carried out a later analysis of TCR beta sequences. It associated some 17,000 of them with specific HLA alleles at a false discovery rate of 0.05. A likely sequencing artifact accounted for one observed cluster of highly shared sequence variants.

With regard to this clone: No antigen is known for it. One junction end disagrees with the germline gene, perhaps due to a read error.

The sequence came from a woman between 50 and 59 years old in good health and CMV-seronegative. The gene calls are TRBV11-2 and TRBJ2-1; D is perhaps TRBD2 (5 bases). The source material was PBMCs. This CDR3 is CASSRDYDEQFF. The CDR3 region has the DNA TGTGCCAGCAGCCGAGACTACGATGAGCAGTTCTTC.